This record looks at one T cell receptor (beta chain) sequence and its context. The antigen is not known. The data belong to a study of cytomegalovirus exposure and HLA in healthy donors. The overall study: The approximately 120 validation repertoires matched the approximately 700 first-cohort repertoires in platform, a later analysis reported. Study-level results: The authors confirmed in vitro that three CMV-associated chains were specific for CMV antigens. The tendency of first-cohort TCR clusters to co-occur in the 130 or so validation repertoires was identified by a subsequent analysis.

Sequenced by immunoSEQ multiplex PCR; TCRdb stores in-frame clones only, minus some. The sample lists about 200,000 clones, about three quarters seen once, with 1% to 1.5% in the top ten. The CDR3 has 13 amino acids. Per the germline V gene, CDR1 is SGHNT and CDR2 is YYREEE (reference sequence). V was trimmed by 4 bases and J by 3 bases, leaving 10 bases between them. Sequencing was done on a sample of PBMCs. The chain is built from TRBV5-4 and TRBJ1-2; D might be TRBD1 (5 bases). The clonotype comes from a woman in her 30s in good health and CMV-seronegative. The CDR3 here is CASSTGGDYGYTF. DNA for the CDR3: TGTGCCAGCAGCACCGGAGGGGACTATGGCTACACCTTC.